The sample holds a few counts of the clone carrying this T cell receptor (beta chain). The data are from a study of CD8+ T cells in alopecia areata. As the sequencing template, cDNA was produced by extracting RNA and reverse transcribing it. Profiling relied on immunoSEQ multiplex PCR, and the TCRdb table lists in-frame clones only, not all of them. The sample has 200,000 to 250,000 clones, 50% to 60% seen once. The investigators collected lesional scalp punch biopsies and peripheral blood from alopecia areata patients. Sorted populations comprised CD4+ and CD8+ T cells obtained from PBMCs. The CDR3 length is 16 residues. Trimming removed 0 bases from V and 3 bases from J, with 14 bases in between. The germline CDR1 and CDR2 sequences are MNHEY and SVGAGI.

This TCR derives from a human donor with alopecia areata. The input for sequencing was CD4+ T cells sorted from blood, taken at week 0. This chain links TRBV6-5 with TRBJ1-1; D perhaps matches TRBD1 (5 bases). The chain's CDR3 is CASSYSPGQVHTEAFF. The CDR3 DNA reads as TGTGCCAGCAGTTACTCCCCGGGGCAGGTTCACACTGAAGCTTTCTTT.